This passage covers 30 T cell receptor beta chains from one sample sequenced in a study of molecular identifiers for immune sequencing clone quantification listed by TCRdb under 2018. The method behind the library was PCR. Sequencing took place on a NextSeq 500. TCRdb itself trimmed the public reads at Q25 with fastp, ran MiXCR and retained productive beta chains. A single entry per CDR3 protein holds the most common genes and DNA from its merged rows. The sample table holds tens of thousands of distinct CDR3 sequences, of which roughly 25% were seen once. Together, the top ten hold 0.6% to 0.9% of the sample. Sequences were obtained from naive CD8+ T cells from blood, with Jurkat cell RNA spiked in. Per the publication, the cell subset or site label means: FACS-sorted CD8+CD4-CCR7+CD45RA+ naive T cells. The receptors originated from a human donor in good health. Some libraries in this study had Jurkat cell RNA spiked in.

This clonotype was counted once. It is unclear where the CDR3 begins or ends on the DNA, so no DNA is shown, and the CDR3 is as TCRdb lists it. This sequence joins TRBV7-9 and TRBJ1-2. Termini included, the CDR3 measures 13 amino acids. CDR1 is SEHNR, CDR2 FQNEAQ, per germline (reference sequence). This CDR3 reads CASSAGGIYGCTF.

This clonotype was detected ten times or more. The chain couples TRBV6-2 or TRBV6-3 to TRBJ2-7; the D gene is possibly TRBD1 (6 bases). Germline V gives CDR1 MNHEY, CDR2 SVGEGT. The CDR3 is 13 residues long. V lost 7 bases and J 2 bases, leaving 12 bases between the germline ends. The CDR3 is CASTPGTPYEQYF. CDR3 DNA sequence: TGTGCCAGCACCCCGGGGACACCCTACGAGCAGTACTTC.

There are a few counts of this clonotype. The chain carries TRBV3-1 and TRBJ2-1; D perhaps matches TRBD2 (5 bases). The CDR3 contains 15 residues. From germline, CDR1 is LGHDT and CDR2 YNNKEL (reference sequence). The V end was cut by 1 base, the J end by 7 bases, with 14 bases between. DNA for the CDR3: TGTGCCAGCAGCCAAGTGCCGGACTCTCGGAATGAGCAGTTCTTC. It translates to CASSQVPDSRNEQFF.

Many counts were recorded for this clonotype. V is TRBV6-5 and J is TRBJ2-5, with D possibly being TRBD1 (5 bases). Germline lookup yields CDR1 MNHEY and CDR2 SVGAGI. This CDR3 has 14 amino acids. Trimming took off 2 bases at V and 4 bases at J, with 11 bases between the two ends. The DNA for the CDR3 is TGTGCCAGCAGTTACGGTCCAGGGTCAGAGACCCAGTACTTC. Its protein product is CASSYGPGSETQYF.

There are many counts of this clonotype. The gene calls are TRBV6-5 and TRBJ2-7; possible D gene TRBD2, 5 bases. V was cut by 0 bases and J by 5 bases, with 14 bases left in between. The length of the CDR3 is 15 residues. Germline V CDR1 and CDR2: MNHEY, SVGAGI. CDR3 residues: CASSYSSLVEDEQYF. The DNA of the CDR3 is TGTGCCAGCAGTTACTCATCACTAGTTGAGGACGAGCAGTACTTC.

This chain uses TRBV9 with TRBJ2-7, with D tentatively TRBD1 or TRBD2 (6 bases each). The CDR3 has 15 amino acids. Germline values: CDR1 SGDLS, CDR2 YYNGEE. V dropped 4 bases and J dropped 2 bases, with 16 bases sitting between them. The DNA of the CDR3 is TGTGCCAGCAGCTCAAGGGGGGACACTGCCTACGAGCAGTACTTC. It is translated as CASSSRGDTAYEQYF.

There are many counts of this clonotype. The V gene is TRBV12-3 or TRBV12-4, the J gene TRBJ2-4; unclear D gene. Trimming pared 1 base from V and 8 bases from J, leaving 12 bases between. This CDR3 has 14 amino acids. For the CDR3, the DNA is TGTGCCAGCAGTTTAGGGGCTCGGCGTGACATTCAGTACTTC. This gives the protein CASSLGARRDIQYF.

This clonotype appeared many times. V and J are TRBV25-1 and TRBJ2-7; D remains unclear. CDR3 length equals 14 residues. Germline-derived CDR1 and CDR2 are MGHDK and SYGVNS. V was pared by 2 bases and J by 2 bases, with 10 bases between. The chain's CDR3 is CASSEIAGPYEQYF. The CDR3 nucleotides read TGTGCCAGCAGTGAAATAGCAGGACCCTACGAGCAGTACTTC.

This clonotype was seen ten or more times. J is TRBJ2-3 and V is TRBV19; possibly TRBD1 for D (7 bases). The germline V gene has CDR1 LNHDA and CDR2 SQIVND (reference sequence). With 5 bases removed from V and 0 bases from J, the gap between germline ends came to 12 bases. The CDR3 extends over 15 amino acids. CDR3 residues: CASSETGRSTDTQYF. CDR3 nucleotide sequence: TGTGCCAGTAGTGAGACAGGGAGGAGCACAGATACGCAGTATTTT. Complete variable domain (other parts from reference TRBV19 and TRBJ2-3): DGGITQSPKYLFRKEGQNVTLSCEQNLNHDAMYWYRQDPGQGLRLIYYSQIVNDFQKGDIAEGYSVSREKKESFPLTVTSAQKNPTAFYLCASSETGRSTDTQYFGPGTRLTVL.

This clonotype was observed at least ten times. V is TRBV6-2 or TRBV6-3 and J is TRBJ2-7, with TRBD1 identical over 11 bases. V lost 6 bases to trimming and J lost 4 bases; unmatched junction nucleotides: 5. Germline V gene sequence: CDR1 MNHEY, CDR2 SVGEGT. The CDR3 spans 14 residues. The CDR3 DNA reads TGTGCCAGCAGCCGGACAGGGGGCCTGTACGAGCAGTACTTC. It encodes CASSRTGGLYEQYF.

Concerning this clonotype itself: A junction boundary mismatches the germline segment, possibly from a read error. The chain recombines TRBV27 with TRBJ2-7, with D maybe TRBD1 (5 bases). The CDR3 contains 13 residues. The germline gives CDR1 MNHEY, CDR2 SMNVEV (reference sequence). CDR3 nucleotides: TGTGCCGGCAGTTACAGGACGAACTACGAGCAGTACTTC. This codes for CAGSYRTNYEQYF.

This clonotype was seen more than once but under ten times. The V gene is TRBV4-1, the J gene TRBJ1-5; unclear D gene. Germline CDR1 and CDR2: MGHRA and YSYEKL. The V and J ends lost 2 bases and 2 bases respectively, with 4 bases between them. The CDR3 loop spans 13 amino acids. The CDR3 nucleotides are TGCGCCAGCAGCCAAACTGGCAATCAGCCCCAGCATTTT. As protein: CASSQTGNQPQHF.

The V gene is TRBV6-1, the J gene TRBJ2-4; 10 positions agree with TRBD2. V lost 7 bases and J lost 7; bases outside the gene matches: 13. The CDR3 is 16 residues long. Germline lookup yields CDR1 MNHNS and CDR2 SASEGT. The CDR3 nucleotides read TGTGCCAGCACTGCTAGCGGGAGATGGGCCATTAACATTCAGTACTTC. Protein: CASTASGRWAINIQYF.

The CDR3 sequence: CASSLGPGELFF. CDR3 nucleotides: TGTGCCAGCAGCTTAGGTCCCGGGGAGCTGTTTTTT. The rearrangement links TRBV7-9 to TRBJ2-2; D is unresolved. V was shortened by 1 base and J by 6 bases, with 3 bases between the two germline ends. The CDR3 runs 12 residues. The germline V gene encodes CDR1 SEHNR and CDR2 FQNEAQ (reference sequence). Based on the CDR3 plus reference TRBV7-9 and TRBJ2-2, the full variable domain is DTGVSQNPRHKITKRGQNVTFRCDPISEHNRLYWYRQTLGQGPEFLTYFQNEAQLEKSRLLSDRFSAERPKGSFSTLEIQRTEQGDSAMYLCASSLGPGELFFGEGSRLTVL.

This clonotype was seen a few times. This sequence joins TRBV7-9 and TRBJ2-7; D possibly matches TRBD1 or TRBD2 (5 bases each). The germline CDR1 and CDR2 sequences are SEHNR and FQNEAQ (reference sequence). This CDR3 is 15 amino acids long. V was clipped by 6 bases and J by 3 bases, with 18 bases between them. This CDR3 is CASSPAYGAYYEQYF. The CDR3 bases are TGTGCCAGCAGTCCAGCCTACGGGGCTTACTACGAGCAGTACTTC.

This clonotype was counted at least ten times. Compared with germline, one end of the junction differs, possibly owing to a read error. The chain uses TRBV20-1 and TRBJ2-7; TRBD1 matches 9 bases. The CDR3 is 13 residues long. CDR1 and CDR2 from the germline V gene are DFQATT and SNEGSKA (reference sequence). DNA for the CDR3: TGCAGTAGTGGGGACAGGGTCTCCCACGAGCAGTACTTC. It encodes CSSGDRVSHEQYF.

The chain recombines TRBV29-1 with TRBJ2-3, with TRBD1 identical over 10 bases. After removal of 7 bases from V and 2 bases from J, the junction contained 9 bases not matched to a gene. Germline V gene lookup returns CDR1 SQVTM and CDR2 ANQGSEA. This CDR3 comprises 15 residues. CDR3 in DNA: TGCAGCGCGGAACGGACAGGGGGGATCACAGATACGCAGTATTTT. Translating it yields CSAERTGGITDTQYF.

V is TRBV12-3 or TRBV12-4 and J is TRBJ2-2; D might be TRBD1 (5 bases). The V end lost 3 bases, the J end lost 5 bases, and 10 bases lay between the germline ends. The CDR3 totals 14 residues. CDR3 nucleotide sequence: TGTGCCAGCAGTTTGGTGGGGCTGACCGGGGAGCTGTTTTTT. Translation gives CASSLVGLTGELFF.

This clonotype was seen more than once but under ten times. The J gene is TRBJ2-1, the V gene TRBV4-1; TRBD1 matches at 10 bases. The J segment lost 2 bases and the V segment lost 4 bases, leaving 5 bases of the junction unmatched. CDR1 and CDR2 (germline): MGHRA, YSYEKL. This CDR3 is 16 amino acids long. CDR3 region: CASSLRTGGAYNEQFF. The CDR3 DNA reads TGCGCCAGCAGCCTCCGGACAGGGGGGGCCTACAATGAGCAGTTCTTC.

The V gene is TRBV6-2 or TRBV6-3, the J gene TRBJ2-1; 8 nucleotides match TRBD2. The CDR3 runs 18 residues. Germline CDR1 is MNHEY and CDR2 is SVGEGT. Trimming took 1 base from V and 3 from J; bases not matched to a gene: 11. For the CDR3, the DNA is TGTGCCAGCAGTTACTTGGTGGCGACCGGGACTAGCTACAATGAGCAGTTCTTC. Its translation: CASSYLVATGTSYNEQFF.

This clonotype was seen more than once but under ten times. CDR3 amino acids: CAGRTRPYEQYF. As DNA, the CDR3 is TGTGCCGGAAGGACACGACCTTACGAGCAGTACTTC. The rearrangement joins TRBV6-1 to TRBJ2-7; D is possibly TRBD1 (5 bases). Per germline, CDR1 MNHNS and CDR2 SASEGT. V lost 11 bases and J 4 bases, leaving 15 bases between the germline ends. The CDR3 has 12 amino acids.

On this clonotype itself: One base away lies a much larger clone, so this may be a sequencing read error. The V and J genes are TRBV25-1 and TRBJ2-7, with D maybe TRBD2 (5 bases). This CDR3 is 12 amino acids long. Germline values: CDR1 MGHDK, CDR2 SYGVNS. The CDR3 region is CARSFGDYEQYF. The CDR3 DNA follows: TGTGCCCGCAGTTTCGGGGACTACGAGCAGTACTTC.

This clonotype has ten or more counts. J is TRBJ2-3 and V is TRBV7-6, with D maybe TRBD1 (6 bases). CDR3 size: 15 residues. The V gene lost 0 bases and the J gene lost 3 bases, with 10 bases spanning the gap. CDR1 SGHVS and CDR2 FNYEAQ come from the germline V gene. The CDR3 DNA reads TGTGCCAGCAGCTTAGCAGGGGGAGAGACAGATACGCAGTATTTT. Translated, it gives CASSLAGGETDTQYF.

The chain joins TRBV5-6 to TRBJ1-5; D unclear. Germline V gives CDR1 SGHDT, CDR2 YYEEEE. Trimming took off 4 bases at V and 0 bases at J, with 8 bases between the two ends. The CDR3 covers 14 residues. The CDR3 bases are TGTGCCAGCAGCCCGGACGGTAGCAATCAGCCCCAGCATTTT. It encodes CASSPDGSNQPQHF.

J is TRBJ1-4 and V is TRBV9; 9 nucleotides line up with TRBD1. This CDR3 region has 16 residues. V was pared by 4 bases and J by 7 bases, with 11 bases of the junction left unmatched. Per germline, CDR1 SGDLS and CDR2 YYNGEE. CDR3 region: CASSLGQGEGSEKLFF. DNA for the CDR3: TGTGCCAGCAGCTTGGGACAGGGTGAAGGGAGTGAAAAACTGTTTTTT.

This clonotype was seen a few times. The V gene is TRBV20-1, the J gene TRBJ2-7; 8 bases map to TRBD1. J was trimmed by 2 bases and V by 6 bases; bases with no gene match: 9. The CDR3 loop spans 14 amino acids. In germline, CDR1 is DFQATT, CDR2 SNEGSKA (reference sequence). The DNA of the CDR3 is TGCAGTGCCCTGGACAGGGAAGCGGCCTACGAGCAGTACTTC. Encoded protein: CSALDREAAYEQYF.

This clonotype has a count of ten or more. The CDR3 DNA follows: TGTGCCAGCAGCTTAGGTGTCGGAGTCACCTACGAGCAGTACTTC. Protein product: CASSLGVGVTYEQYF. The rearrangement joins TRBV7-9 to TRBJ2-7; D gene unclear. Germline values: CDR1 SEHNR, CDR2 FQNEAQ (reference sequence). Trimming pared 1 base from V and 2 bases from J, leaving 12 bases between. CDR3 size: 15 residues.

This clonotype has a handful of counts. The chain recombines TRBV6-1 with TRBJ1-5; D gene ambiguous. The CDR3 covers 15 residues. V was cut by 2 bases and J by 3 bases, with 11 bases left in between. The germline CDR1 and CDR2 sequences are MNHNS and SASEGT. The CDR3 nucleotides read TGTGCCAGCAGTGAATATTCAGGACTCAATCAGCCCCAGCATTTT. Translated: CASSEYSGLNQPQHF.

The V call is TRBV5-6, the J call TRBJ1-1; 7 positions agree with TRBD1. V gave up 10 bases and J gave up 11 bases; unmatched junction bases: 23. The CDR3 runs 15 residues. The germline V gene encodes CDR1 SGHDT and CDR2 YYEEEE. In nucleotides, the CDR3 is TGTGCCGGCGGCTGGGAGGGGGCTTTGGACACTGGGGCTTTCTTT. Its translation is CAGGWEGALDTGAFF.

The chain uses TRBV13 and TRBJ2-1; D gene ambiguous. CDR1 is PRHDT and CDR2 is FYEKMQ in the germline V gene (reference sequence). The length of the CDR3 is 17 residues. Trimming cost V 0 bases and J 7 bases, with 19 bases left between them. The CDR3 DNA is TGTGCCAGCAGCTTAGGCCTTTTGAGTTACTCTTTAAATGAGCAGTTCTTC. Translating it yields CASSLGLLSYSLNEQFF.